A selection of T cell receptor beta chains follows, all from one sample in a study of T-cell reconstitution after alpha-beta-depleted transplantation in children. Each CDR3 protein gets one entry after TCRdb re-called the PCR reads with MiXCR. The profile covers 400,000 to 550,000 distinct CDR3 sequences, with about 10% appearing a single time and around 2% taken by the ten largest. Sequencing was performed on PBMCs, taken before TCRalphabeta/CD19-depleted stem cell transplant. The receptors were gathered from a child aged 2 to 10 with inherited bone marrow failure, due to receive a stem cell transplant. The CDR3 runs from the conserved cysteine through the conserved F or W. The D gene is left open where the match is weak. Only some rows state a clone size, as once, few, many or a class for expanded clones.

d_call: TRBD2; clone_size: many; j_call: TRBJ2-1; v_call: TRBV4-3; cdr3_aa: CASSQEVAGSVNEQFF; cdr3_nt: TGCGCCAGCAGCCAAGAGGTAGCGGGATCTGTTAATGAGCAGTTCTTC
d_call: -; clone_size: many; j_call: TRBJ2-5; v_call: TRBV20-1; cdr3_aa: CSGTPPAEDQETQYF; cdr3_nt: TGCAGTGGAACCCCCCCCGCGGAGGATCAAGAGACCCAGTACTTC
d_call: -; clone_size: many; j_call: TRBJ2-7; v_call: TRBV20-1; cdr3_aa: CSASTESRDNEQYF; cdr3_nt: TGCAGTGCTTCGACCGAAAGCCGGGACAACGAGCAGTACTTC
d_call: -; clone_size: many; j_call: TRBJ2-7; v_call: TRBV27; cdr3_aa: CASSTTSLKQGAYEQYF; cdr3_nt: TGTGCCAGCAGTACCACCTCTCTGAAGCAGGGAGCCTACGAGCAGTACTTC
d_call: TRBD1; clone_size: few; j_call: TRBJ2-7; v_call: TRBV12-3/TRBV12-4; cdr3_aa: CASSTGTAPYEQYF; cdr3_nt: TGTGCCAGCAGCACCGGGACAGCTCCTTACGAGCAGTACTTC
d_call: -; clone_size: -; j_call: TRBJ2-2; v_call: TRBV19; cdr3_aa: CASSITEADTGELFF; cdr3_nt: TGTGCCAGTAGTATAACAGAAGCGGACACCGGGGAGCTGTTTTTT
d_call: TRBD2; clone_size: -; j_call: TRBJ2-3; v_call: TRBV12-3/TRBV12-4; cdr3_aa: CAISHDRTSGRPSTDTQYF; cdr3_nt: TGTGCCATCAGCCACGACCGGACTAGCGGGAGGCCTAGCACAGATACGCAGTATTTT
d_call: -; clone_size: many; j_call: TRBJ1-5; v_call: TRBV12-3/TRBV12-4; cdr3_aa: CASSYDSQPQHF; cdr3_nt: TGTGCCAGCAGTTACGATTCTCAGCCCCAGCATTTT
d_call: -; clone_size: many; j_call: TRBJ2-1; v_call: TRBV4-1; cdr3_aa: CASSQDLRWDGYNEQFF; cdr3_nt: TGCGCCAGCAGCCAAGATCTTAGGTGGGACGGATACAATGAGCAGTTCTTC
d_call: -; clone_size: few; j_call: TRBJ1-1; v_call: TRBV21-1; cdr3_aa: CASRQIPRYTEAFF; cdr3_nt: TGTGCCAGCCGCCAAATCCCCAGGTACACTGAAGCTTTCTTT
d_call: -; clone_size: few; j_call: TRBJ2-7; v_call: TRBV7-2; cdr3_aa: CASSTERGAVQYF; cdr3_nt: TGTGCCAGCAGCACCGAGAGGGGCGCGGTGCAGTACTTC
d_call: TRBD2; clone_size: few; j_call: TRBJ2-5; v_call: TRBV4-1; cdr3_aa: CASSQAWTSGSHQETQYF; cdr3_nt: TGCGCCAGCAGCCAAGCCTGGACTAGCGGGAGCCATCAAGAGACCCAGTACTTC
d_call: -; clone_size: -; j_call: TRBJ2-7; v_call: TRBV20-1; cdr3_aa: CSARDEGAYEQYF; cdr3_nt: TGCAGTGCTAGAGACGAGGGGGCCTACGAGCAGTACTTC
d_call: -; clone_size: many; j_call: TRBJ1-2; v_call: TRBV7-9; cdr3_aa: CASSLASRVDGYTF; cdr3_nt: TGTGCCAGCAGCTTAGCGAGCAGAGTGGATGGCTACACCTTC
d_call: -; clone_size: many; j_call: TRBJ2-3; v_call: TRBV29-1; cdr3_aa: CSVEDRGRETDTQYF; cdr3_nt: TGCAGCGTTGAAGATAGGGGGCGGGAGACAGATACGCAGTATTTT
d_call: -; clone_size: -; j_call: TRBJ2-7; v_call: TRBV5-1; cdr3_aa: CASSLGVSKSEQYF; cdr3_nt: TGCGCCAGCAGCTTGGGGGTTAGTAAAAGCGAGCAGTACTTC
d_call: -; clone_size: -; j_call: TRBJ2-5; v_call: TRBV11-2; cdr3_aa: CASSARNRETQYF; cdr3_nt: TGTGCCAGCAGCGCCCGTAATAGGGAGACCCAGTACTTC
d_call: -; clone_size: many; j_call: TRBJ1-1; v_call: TRBV29-1; cdr3_aa: CSVDNPRKQVNTEAFF; cdr3_nt: TGCAGCGTTGATAACCCGAGAAAACAGGTGAACACTGAAGCTTTCTTT
d_call: -; clone_size: many; j_call: TRBJ2-7; v_call: TRBV20-1; cdr3_aa: CSAIVSSYEQYF; cdr3_nt: TGCAGTGCTATCGTCAGCTCCTACGAGCAGTACTTC
d_call: TRBD1; clone_size: many; j_call: TRBJ1-4; v_call: TRBV4-1; cdr3_aa: CASSHPGTDNEKLFF; cdr3_nt: TGCGCCAGCAGCCACCCGGGGACAGACAATGAAAAACTGTTTTTT
d_call: -; clone_size: many; j_call: TRBJ1-1; v_call: TRBV27; cdr3_aa: CASSLGRPGIGTEAFF; cdr3_nt: TGTGCCAGCAGTTTAGGCCGTCCCGGTATTGGCACTGAAGCTTTCTTT
d_call: TRBD1; clone_size: many; j_call: TRBJ2-4; v_call: TRBV7-2; cdr3_aa: CASSYTGGAGTNIQYF; cdr3_nt: TGTGCCAGCAGCTATACAGGGGGCGCGGGTACAAACATTCAGTACTTC
d_call: -; clone_size: -; j_call: TRBJ1-2; v_call: TRBV4-2; cdr3_aa: CASSQDTGPPTF; cdr3_nt: TGTGCCAGCAGCCAAGATACAGGGCCCCCCACCTTC
d_call: -; clone_size: few; j_call: TRBJ2-7; v_call: TRBV7-2; cdr3_aa: CASSHDIHYEQYF; cdr3_nt: TGTGCCAGCAGCCATGACATTCACTACGAGCAGTACTTC
d_call: TRBD2; clone_size: many; j_call: TRBJ2-3; v_call: TRBV4-3; cdr3_aa: CASSQDGSAGGITDTQYF; cdr3_nt: TGCGCCAGCAGCCAAGATGGGTCAGCGGGAGGCATCACAGATACGCAGTATTTT
d_call: -; clone_size: many; j_call: TRBJ2-4; v_call: TRBV28; cdr3_aa: CASSPSDRKNIQYF; cdr3_nt: TGTGCCAGCAGTCCATCGGACAGAAAAAACATTCAGTACTTC
d_call: -; clone_size: few; j_call: TRBJ2-2; v_call: TRBV4-3; cdr3_aa: CASSQAPGVDAGELFF; cdr3_nt: TGCGCCAGCAGCCAAGCTCCGGGAGTAGATGCCGGGGAGCTGTTTTTT
d_call: -; clone_size: many; j_call: TRBJ2-1; v_call: TRBV29-1; cdr3_aa: CSVDIGSGNEQFF; cdr3_nt: TGCAGCGTTGATATTGGTAGCGGAAATGAGCAGTTCTTC
d_call: -; clone_size: many; j_call: TRBJ2-1; v_call: TRBV29-1; cdr3_aa: CSVDVGNEQFF; cdr3_nt: TGCAGCGTTGATGTAGGGAATGAGCAGTTCTTC
d_call: -; clone_size: many; j_call: TRBJ2-2; v_call: TRBV6-5; cdr3_aa: CASSPPGSAGELFF; cdr3_nt: TGTGCCAGCAGCCCCCCCGGGAGCGCCGGGGAGCTGTTTTTT
d_call: -; clone_size: many; j_call: TRBJ1-1; v_call: TRBV27; cdr3_aa: CASSLSRLGGTEAFF; cdr3_nt: TGTGCCAGCAGTTTGTCCAGACTGGGAGGGACTGAAGCTTTCTTT
d_call: -; clone_size: few; j_call: TRBJ2-5; v_call: TRBV6-2/TRBV6-3; cdr3_aa: CASSPARDQYF; cdr3_nt: TGTGCCAGCAGTCCCGCTCGGGACCAGTACTTC
d_call: TRBD1; clone_size: many; j_call: TRBJ1-2; v_call: TRBV29-1; cdr3_aa: CSARVGTAYGYTF; cdr3_nt: TGCAGCGCCAGAGTTGGGACAGCCTATGGCTACACCTTC
d_call: TRBD2; clone_size: many; j_call: TRBJ2-7; v_call: TRBV5-1; cdr3_aa: CASRNLTSGSYEQYF; cdr3_nt: TGCGCCAGCAGAAACCTGACTAGCGGTTCCTACGAGCAGTACTTC
d_call: -; clone_size: few; j_call: TRBJ2-1; v_call: TRBV5-1; cdr3_aa: CASSLSFESSYNEQFF; cdr3_nt: TGCGCCAGCAGCTTGTCTTTCGAGAGCTCCTACAATGAGCAGTTCTTC
d_call: -; clone_size: -; j_call: TRBJ2-7; v_call: TRBV2; cdr3_aa: CASSEGALGEQYF; cdr3_nt: TGTGCCAGCAGTGAGGGGGCTCTTGGGGAGCAGTACTTC
d_call: TRBD1; clone_size: many; j_call: TRBJ2-5; v_call: TRBV4-3; cdr3_aa: CASSPRTGTFQETQYF; cdr3_nt: TGCGCCAGCAGCCCGAGGACAGGGACGTTTCAGGAGACCCAGTACTTC
d_call: -; clone_size: few; j_call: TRBJ2-2; v_call: TRBV11-2; cdr3_aa: CASSPLRGPTGELFF; cdr3_nt: TGTGCCAGCAGCCCCCTCCGGGGGCCCACCGGGGAGCTGTTTTTT
d_call: -; clone_size: -; j_call: TRBJ2-1; v_call: TRBV6-6; cdr3_aa: CASRYGQTYNEQFF; cdr3_nt: TGTGCCAGCAGGTACGGGCAAACCTACAATGAGCAGTTCTTC
d_call: -; clone_size: many; j_call: TRBJ2-2; v_call: TRBV4-3; cdr3_aa: CASSQDTDTGELFF; cdr3_nt: TGCGCCAGCAGCCAAGATACTGACACCGGGGAGCTGTTTTTT
d_call: -; clone_size: few; j_call: TRBJ1-2; v_call: TRBV12-3/TRBV12-4; cdr3_aa: CASSFTRVPRHGYTF; cdr3_nt: TGTGCCAGCAGTTTCACCAGGGTGCCTCGGCATGGCTACACCTTC
d_call: TRBD1; clone_size: -; j_call: TRBJ1-2; v_call: TRBV20-1; cdr3_aa: CSASDRGLLSYTF; cdr3_nt: TGCAGTGCTAGCGACAGGGGGCTACTTAGCTACACCTTC